This T cell receptor beta chain stems from a study of cytomegalovirus exposure and HLA in healthy donors. The study, taken as a whole, reports: CMV serostatus was the only recorded immune exposure for donors. A likely sequencing artifact accounted for one observed cluster of highly shared sequence variants. Later analysis found that TCR beta chains associated with HLA were more clonally expanded than other, equally common chains.

The CDR3 has 18 residues. CDR1 and CDR2 (germline): SGHNT, YYREEE (reference sequence). V trimming: 5 bases; J trimming: 3 bases; junction bases outside the gene matches: 12. Donors likely had unrecorded immune exposures despite being nominally healthy when sampled. Primers for the PCR totalled 60 Vbeta and 13 Jbeta. Repertoires were generated with immunoSEQ multiplex PCR, while TCRdb's copy carries only in-frame clones and drops some. Of 100,000 to 150,000 clones in the sample, approximately 74% are singletons; the top ten hold 7.3%. For this clone: As yet, its antigen is unknown.

Sequenced material: PBMCs. The sequence was obtained from a male donor in good health and CMV-seronegative. V and J are TRBV5-4 and TRBJ2-3; 13 nucleotides line up with TRBD2. The CDR3 DNA is TGTGCCAGCAGGACCGGACTAGCGGGAGTGGCTCGTACAGATACGCAGTATTTT. Amino acids: CASRTGLAGVARTDTQYF.